The source of this T cell receptor (beta chain) is a study of blood T cell repertoires in COVID-19. CDR3 length equals 14 residues. Deletions cut 5 bases from V and 3 bases from J, with 10 bases between. Germline CDR1 reads LNHDA; CDR2 reads SQIVND (reference sequence). Sequencing was performed with immunoSEQ multiplex PCR; in TCRdb, only in-frame clones are kept and a portion is missing. Of 130,000 or so clones in the sample, 80% to 90% were seen once. The chain combines TRBV19 with TRBJ1-4; no clear D gene. The sample comprised peripheral blood. The sequence derives from a man aged 40-50 years with acute or convalescent COVID-19. The CDR3 nucleotides read TGTGCCAGTAGTGTCCACTTGGCTAATGAAAAACTGTTTTTT. Its protein product is CASSVHLANEKLFF.